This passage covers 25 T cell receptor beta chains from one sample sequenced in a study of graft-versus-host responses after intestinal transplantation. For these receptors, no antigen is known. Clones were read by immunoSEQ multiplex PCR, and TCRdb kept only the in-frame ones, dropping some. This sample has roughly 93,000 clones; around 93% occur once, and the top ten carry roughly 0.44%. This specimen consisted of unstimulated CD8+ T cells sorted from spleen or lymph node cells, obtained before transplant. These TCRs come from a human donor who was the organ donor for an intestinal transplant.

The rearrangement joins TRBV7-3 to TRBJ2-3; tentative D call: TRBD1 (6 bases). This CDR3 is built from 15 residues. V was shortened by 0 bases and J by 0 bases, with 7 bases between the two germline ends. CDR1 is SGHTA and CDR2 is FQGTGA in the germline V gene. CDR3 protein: CASSLTGASTDTQYF. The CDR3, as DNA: TGTGCCAGCAGCTTAACGGGGGCTAGCACAGATACGCAGTATTTT.

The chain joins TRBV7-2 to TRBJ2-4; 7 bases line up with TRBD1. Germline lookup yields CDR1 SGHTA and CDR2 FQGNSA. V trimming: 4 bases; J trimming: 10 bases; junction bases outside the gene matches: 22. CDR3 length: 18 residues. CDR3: CASSYPPIGTVEPAIQYF. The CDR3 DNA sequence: TGTGCCAGCAGCTACCCTCCGATCGGGACAGTGGAACCAGCTATTCAGTACTTC.

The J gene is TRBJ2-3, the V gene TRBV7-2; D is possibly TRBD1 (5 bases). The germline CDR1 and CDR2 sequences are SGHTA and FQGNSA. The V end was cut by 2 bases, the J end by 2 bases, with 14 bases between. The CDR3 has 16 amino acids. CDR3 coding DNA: TGTGCCAGCAGCTTAAATTGGGGCGGAGACACAGATACGCAGTATTTT. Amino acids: CASSLNWGGDTDTQYF. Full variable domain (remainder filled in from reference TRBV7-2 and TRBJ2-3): GAGVSQSPSNKVTEKGKDVELRCDPISGHTALYWYRQSLGQGLEFLIYFQGNSAPDKSGLPSDRFSAERTGGSVSTLTIQRTQQEDSAVYLCASSLNWGGDTDTQYFGPGTRLTVL.

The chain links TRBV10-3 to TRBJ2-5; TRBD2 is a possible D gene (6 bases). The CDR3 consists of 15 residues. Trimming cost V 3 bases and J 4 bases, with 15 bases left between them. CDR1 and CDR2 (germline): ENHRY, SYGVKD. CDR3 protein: CAISDLWGRLETQYF. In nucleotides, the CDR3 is TGTGCCATCAGTGACTTGTGGGGGAGGTTAGAGACCCAGTACTTC.

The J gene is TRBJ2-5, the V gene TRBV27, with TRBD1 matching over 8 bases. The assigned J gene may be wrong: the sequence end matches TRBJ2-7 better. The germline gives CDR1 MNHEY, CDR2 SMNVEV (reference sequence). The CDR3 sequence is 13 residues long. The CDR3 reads CASTTGTGYEQYF. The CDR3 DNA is TGTGCCAGCACCACCGGGACAGGCTACGAGCAGTACTTC.

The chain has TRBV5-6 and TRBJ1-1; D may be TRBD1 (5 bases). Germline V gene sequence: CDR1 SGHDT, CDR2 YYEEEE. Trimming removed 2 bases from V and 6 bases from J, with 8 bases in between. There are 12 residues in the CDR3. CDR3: CASSFLGAEAFF. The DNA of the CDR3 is TGTGCCAGCAGCTTCCTAGGGGCTGAAGCTTTCTTT.

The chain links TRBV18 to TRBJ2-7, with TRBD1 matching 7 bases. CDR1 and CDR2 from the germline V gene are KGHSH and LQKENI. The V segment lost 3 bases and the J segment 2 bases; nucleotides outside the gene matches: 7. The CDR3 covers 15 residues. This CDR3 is CASSPKYRGPYEQYF. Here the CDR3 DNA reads TGTGCCAGCTCACCCAAATACAGGGGACCCTACGAGCAGTACTTC.

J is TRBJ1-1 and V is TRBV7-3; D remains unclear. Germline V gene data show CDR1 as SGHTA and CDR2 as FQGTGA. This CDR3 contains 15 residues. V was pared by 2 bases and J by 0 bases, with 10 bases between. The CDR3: CASSLSPTVNTEAFF. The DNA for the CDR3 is TGTGCCAGCAGCTTATCCCCGACTGTGAACACTGAAGCTTTCTTT. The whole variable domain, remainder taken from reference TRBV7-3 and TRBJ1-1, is GAGVSQTPSNKVTEKGKYVELRCDPISGHTALYWYRQSLGQGPEFLIYFQGTGAADDSGLPNDRFFAVRPEGSVSTLKIQRTERGDSAVYLCASSLSPTVNTEAFFGQGTRLTVV.

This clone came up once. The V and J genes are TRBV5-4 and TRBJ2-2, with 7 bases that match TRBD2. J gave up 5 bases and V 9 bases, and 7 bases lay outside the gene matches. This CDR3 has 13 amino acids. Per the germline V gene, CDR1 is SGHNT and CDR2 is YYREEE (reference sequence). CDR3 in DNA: TGTGCCATACTGCGGGGGAGGACCGGGGAGCTGTTTTTT. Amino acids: CAILRGRTGELFF.

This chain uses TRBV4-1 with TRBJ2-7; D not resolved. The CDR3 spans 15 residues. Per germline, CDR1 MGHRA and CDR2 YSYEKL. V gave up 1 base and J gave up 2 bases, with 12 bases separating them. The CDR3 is CASSQVNSLTYEQYF. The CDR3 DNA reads TGCGCCAGCAGCCAAGTAAACAGCCTTACCTACGAGCAGTACTTC.

CDR3 in DNA: TGTGCCAGCAGCTTGGAAGGAGTAGATGGCTACACCTTC. Protein sequence: CASSLEGVDGYTF. The V gene is TRBV7-9, the J gene TRBJ1-2; D is undetermined. The germline gives CDR1 SEHNR, CDR2 FQNEAQ (reference sequence). The CDR3 has 13 amino acids. V lost 3 bases and J lost 6, with 11 bases in between.

In DNA form, the CDR3 reads TGTGCCAGTAGTATAAGCGGGGGGCACAATGAGCAGTTCTTC. Protein: CASSISGGHNEQFF. This chain connects TRBV19 to TRBJ2-1; 9 bases line up with TRBD2. The CDR3 loop spans 14 amino acids. V was pared by 2 bases and J by 5 bases, with 1 base of the junction left unmatched. From germline, CDR1 is LNHDA and CDR2 SQIVND (reference sequence).

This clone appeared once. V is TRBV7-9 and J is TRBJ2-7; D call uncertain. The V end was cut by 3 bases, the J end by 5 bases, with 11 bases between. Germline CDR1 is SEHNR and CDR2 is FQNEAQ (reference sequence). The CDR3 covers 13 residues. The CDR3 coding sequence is TGTGCCAGCAGCTTGCAGGTTCCCCACGAGCAGTACTTC. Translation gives CASSLQVPHEQYF.

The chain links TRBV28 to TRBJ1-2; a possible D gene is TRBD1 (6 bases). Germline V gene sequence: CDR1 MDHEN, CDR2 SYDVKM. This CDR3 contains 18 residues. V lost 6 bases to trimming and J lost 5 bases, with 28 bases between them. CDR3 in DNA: TGTGCCAGCAGCCCTGACGGGACATGGGTTAAGAAACGGTATGGCTACACCTTC. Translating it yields CASSPDGTWVKKRYGYTF.

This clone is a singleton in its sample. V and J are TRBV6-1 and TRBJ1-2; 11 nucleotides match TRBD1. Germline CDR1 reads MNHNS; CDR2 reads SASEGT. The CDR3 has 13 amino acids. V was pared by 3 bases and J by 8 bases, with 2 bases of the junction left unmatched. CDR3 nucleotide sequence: TGTGCCAGCAGTGAGGACAGGGGGCACGGCTACACCTTC. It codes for CASSEDRGHGYTF.

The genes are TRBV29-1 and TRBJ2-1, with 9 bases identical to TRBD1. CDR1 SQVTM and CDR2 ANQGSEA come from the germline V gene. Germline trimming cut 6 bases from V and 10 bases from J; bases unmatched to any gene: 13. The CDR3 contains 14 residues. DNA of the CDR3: TGCAGCGTGGATCCCGGGACAGGGTCCGACGAGCAGTTCTTC. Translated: CSVDPGTGSDEQFF.

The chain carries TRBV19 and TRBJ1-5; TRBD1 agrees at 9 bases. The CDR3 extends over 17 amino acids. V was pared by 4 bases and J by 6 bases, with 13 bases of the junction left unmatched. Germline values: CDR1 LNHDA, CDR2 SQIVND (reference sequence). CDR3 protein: CASSRRGTGSLSQPQHF. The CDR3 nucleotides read TGTGCCAGTAGTAGAAGGGGGACAGGGAGCCTGAGTCAGCCCCAGCATTTT.

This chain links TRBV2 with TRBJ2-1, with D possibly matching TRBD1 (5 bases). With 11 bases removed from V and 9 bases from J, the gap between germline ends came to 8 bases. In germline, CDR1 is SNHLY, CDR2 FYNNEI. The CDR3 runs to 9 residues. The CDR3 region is CAGATEQFF. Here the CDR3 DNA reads TGTGCCGGGGCGACTGAGCAGTTCTTC. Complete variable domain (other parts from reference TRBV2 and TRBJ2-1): EPEVTQTPSHQVTQMGQEVILRCVPISNHLYFYWYRQILGQKVEFLVSFYNNEISEKSEIFDDQFSVERPDGSNFTLKIRSTKLEDSAMYFCAGATEQFFGPGTRLTVL.

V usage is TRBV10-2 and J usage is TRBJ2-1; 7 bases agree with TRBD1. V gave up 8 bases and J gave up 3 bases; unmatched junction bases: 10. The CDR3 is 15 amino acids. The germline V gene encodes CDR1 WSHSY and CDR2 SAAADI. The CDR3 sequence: CASRETTGYYNEQFF. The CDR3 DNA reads TGCGCCAGCCGAGAGACGACAGGGTACTACAATGAGCAGTTCTTC.

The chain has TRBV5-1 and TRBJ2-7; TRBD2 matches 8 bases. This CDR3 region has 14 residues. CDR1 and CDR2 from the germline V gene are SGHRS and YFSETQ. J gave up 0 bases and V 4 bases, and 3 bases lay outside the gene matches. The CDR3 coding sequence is TGCGCCAGCAGCCCAGGGACTAGCTCCTACGAGCAGTACTTC. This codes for CASSPGTSSYEQYF.

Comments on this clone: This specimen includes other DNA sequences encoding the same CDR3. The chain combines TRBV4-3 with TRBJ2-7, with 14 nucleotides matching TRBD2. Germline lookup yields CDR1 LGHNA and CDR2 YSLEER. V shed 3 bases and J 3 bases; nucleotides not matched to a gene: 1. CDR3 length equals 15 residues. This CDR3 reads CASSQGTSGGYEQYF. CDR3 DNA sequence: TGCGCCAGCAGCCAGGGGACTAGCGGGGGCTACGAGCAGTACTTC.

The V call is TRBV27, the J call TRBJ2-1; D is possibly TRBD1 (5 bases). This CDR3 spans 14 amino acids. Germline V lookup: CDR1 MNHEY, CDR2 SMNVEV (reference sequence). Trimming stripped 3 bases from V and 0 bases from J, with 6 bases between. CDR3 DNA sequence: TGTGCCAGCAGTTTCCAGGGCTCCTACAATGAGCAGTTCTTC. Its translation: CASSFQGSYNEQFF.

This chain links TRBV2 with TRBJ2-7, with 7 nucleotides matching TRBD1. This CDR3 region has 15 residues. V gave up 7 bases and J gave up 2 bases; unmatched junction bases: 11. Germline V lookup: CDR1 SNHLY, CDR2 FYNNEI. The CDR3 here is CASTPTTGRAYEQYF. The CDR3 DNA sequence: TGTGCCAGCACCCCAACGACAGGGCGAGCCTACGAGCAGTACTTC.

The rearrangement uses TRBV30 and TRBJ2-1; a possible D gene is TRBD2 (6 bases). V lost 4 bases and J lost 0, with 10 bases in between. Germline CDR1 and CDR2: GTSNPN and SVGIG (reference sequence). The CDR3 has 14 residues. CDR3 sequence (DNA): TGTGCCTGGATAGTGACTAGCTCCTACAATGAGCAGTTCTTC. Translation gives CAWIVTSSYNEQFF.

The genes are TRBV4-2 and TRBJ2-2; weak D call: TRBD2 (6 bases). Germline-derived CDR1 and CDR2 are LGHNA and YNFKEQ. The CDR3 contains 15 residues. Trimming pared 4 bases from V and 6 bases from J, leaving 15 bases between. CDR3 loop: CASSPRDSGPGELFF. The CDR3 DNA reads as TGTGCCAGCAGCCCCCGGGACTCCGGCCCCGGGGAGCTGTTTTTT.